This T cell receptor (beta chain) was retrieved from a study of blood T cell repertoires in COVID-19. The assay was immunoSEQ multiplex PCR, and TCRdb's table has in-frame clones only and misses some. This sample carries approximately 270,000 clones, roughly nine tenths of them seen once, and the ten largest clones take 0.95% to 1.5%. This receptor was identified in a human donor in a cohort exposed to, infected with or recovered from COVID-19 (not recorded which). The donor label of this sample is uncertain. Sequencing input: PBMCs or T cells enriched from blood (not recorded which).

This CDR3 reads CASSTQDNQPQHF. CDR3 in DNA: TGTGCCAGCAGCACCCAGGACAATCAGCCCCAGCATTTT. V gene TRBV7-9 combines with J gene TRBJ1-5; D call uncertain. V was trimmed by 5 bases and J by 3 bases, leaving 8 bases between them. This CDR3 is built from 13 residues. Germline V gene data show CDR1 as SEHNR and CDR2 as FQNEAQ (reference sequence).